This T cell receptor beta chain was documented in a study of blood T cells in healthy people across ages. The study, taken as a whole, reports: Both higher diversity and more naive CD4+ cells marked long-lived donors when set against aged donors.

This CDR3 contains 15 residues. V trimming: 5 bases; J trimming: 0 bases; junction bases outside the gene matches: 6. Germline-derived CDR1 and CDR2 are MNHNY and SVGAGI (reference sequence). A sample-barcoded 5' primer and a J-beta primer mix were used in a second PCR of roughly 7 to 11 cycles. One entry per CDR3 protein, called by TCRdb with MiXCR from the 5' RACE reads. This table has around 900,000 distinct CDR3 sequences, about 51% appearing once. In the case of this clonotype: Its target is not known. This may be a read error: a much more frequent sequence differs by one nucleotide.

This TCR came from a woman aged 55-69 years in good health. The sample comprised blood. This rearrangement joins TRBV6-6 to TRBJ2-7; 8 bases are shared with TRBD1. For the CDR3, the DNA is TGTGCCAGCAGTAAAGGACAGGGCGTCTCCTACGAGCAGTACTTC. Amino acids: CASSKGQGVSYEQYF.